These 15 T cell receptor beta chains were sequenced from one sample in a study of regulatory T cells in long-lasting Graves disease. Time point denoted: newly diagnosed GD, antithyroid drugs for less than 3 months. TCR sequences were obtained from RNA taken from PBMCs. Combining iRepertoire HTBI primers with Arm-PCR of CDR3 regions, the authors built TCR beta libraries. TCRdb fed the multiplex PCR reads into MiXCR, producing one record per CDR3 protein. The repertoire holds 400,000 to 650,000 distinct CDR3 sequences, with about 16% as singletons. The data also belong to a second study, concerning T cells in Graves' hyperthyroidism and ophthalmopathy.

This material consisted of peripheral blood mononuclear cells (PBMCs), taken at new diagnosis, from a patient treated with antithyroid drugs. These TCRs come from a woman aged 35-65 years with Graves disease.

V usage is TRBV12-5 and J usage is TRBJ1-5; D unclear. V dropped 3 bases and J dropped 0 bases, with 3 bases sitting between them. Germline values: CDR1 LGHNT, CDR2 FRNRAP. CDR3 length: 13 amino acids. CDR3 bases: TGTGCTAGTGGTTTTCATAGCAATCAGCCCCAGCATTTT. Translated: CASGFHSNQPQHF.

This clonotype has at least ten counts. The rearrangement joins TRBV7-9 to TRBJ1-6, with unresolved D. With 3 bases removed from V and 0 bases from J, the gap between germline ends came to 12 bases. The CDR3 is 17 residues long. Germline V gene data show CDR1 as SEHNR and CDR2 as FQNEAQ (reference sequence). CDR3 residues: CASSLGGQSSYNSPLHF. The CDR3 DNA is TGTGCCAGCAGCTTGGGAGGCCAGAGCTCCTATAATTCACCCCTCCACTTT.

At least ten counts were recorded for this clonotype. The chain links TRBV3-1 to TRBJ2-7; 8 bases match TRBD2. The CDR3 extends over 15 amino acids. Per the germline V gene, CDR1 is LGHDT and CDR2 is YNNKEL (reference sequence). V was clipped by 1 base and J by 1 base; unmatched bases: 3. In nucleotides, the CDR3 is TGTGCCAGCAGCCAAGGGCAGCGGGGGTCCTACGAGCAGTACTTC. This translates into CASSQGQRGSYEQYF.

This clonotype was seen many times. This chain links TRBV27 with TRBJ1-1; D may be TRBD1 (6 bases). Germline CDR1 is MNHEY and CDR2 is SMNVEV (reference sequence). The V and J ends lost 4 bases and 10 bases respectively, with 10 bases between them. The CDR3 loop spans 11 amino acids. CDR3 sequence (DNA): TGTGCCAGCAGTTCAGGGGAATTAGCTTTCTTT. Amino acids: CASSSGELAFF.

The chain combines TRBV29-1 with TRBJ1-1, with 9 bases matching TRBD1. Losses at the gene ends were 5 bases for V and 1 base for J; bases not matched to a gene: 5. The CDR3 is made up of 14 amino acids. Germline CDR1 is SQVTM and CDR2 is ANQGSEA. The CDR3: CSVYGTGQNTEAFF. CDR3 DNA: TGCAGCGTTTATGGGACAGGGCAGAACACTGAAGCTTTCTTT.

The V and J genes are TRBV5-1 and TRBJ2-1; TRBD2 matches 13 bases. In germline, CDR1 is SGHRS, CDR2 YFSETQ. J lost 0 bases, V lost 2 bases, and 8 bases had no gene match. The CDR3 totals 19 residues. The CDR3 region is CASSLLAGGRGSSYNEQFF. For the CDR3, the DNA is TGCGCCAGCAGCTTACTAGCGGGGGGGCGGGGTAGCTCCTACAATGAGCAGTTCTTC.

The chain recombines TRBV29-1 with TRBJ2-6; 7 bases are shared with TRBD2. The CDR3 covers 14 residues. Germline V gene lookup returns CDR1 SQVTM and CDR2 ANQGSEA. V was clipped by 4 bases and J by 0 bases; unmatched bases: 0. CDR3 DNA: TGCAGCGTTGGGGGGGGCTCTGGGGCCAACGTCCTGACTTTC. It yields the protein CSVGGGSGANVLTF.

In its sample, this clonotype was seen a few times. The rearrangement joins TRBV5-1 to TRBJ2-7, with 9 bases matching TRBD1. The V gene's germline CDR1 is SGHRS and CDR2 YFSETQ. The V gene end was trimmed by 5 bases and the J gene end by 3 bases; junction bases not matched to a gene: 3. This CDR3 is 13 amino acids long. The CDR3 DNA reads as TGCGCCAGCAGAGAGGGACAGGGCTACGAGCAGTACTTC. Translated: CASREGQGYEQYF.

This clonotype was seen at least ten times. The CDR3, as DNA: TGTGCCTGGAGTGTACCTCCCGGAGGGGGCTACACCTTC. It codes for CAWSVPPGGGYTF. The chain combines TRBV30 with TRBJ1-2; D not resolved. Trimming shortened V by 0 bases and J by 8 bases, and 13 bases separated the two germline ends. The CDR3 is 13 amino acids. Germline-derived CDR1 and CDR2 are GTSNPN and SVGIG (reference sequence).

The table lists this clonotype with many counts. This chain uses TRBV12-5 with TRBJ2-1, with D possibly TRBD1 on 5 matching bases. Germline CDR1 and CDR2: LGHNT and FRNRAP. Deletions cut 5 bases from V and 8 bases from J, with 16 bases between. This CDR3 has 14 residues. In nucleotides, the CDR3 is TGTGCTAGTGGTCCAGCGCCAACAGGCCATGAGCAGTTCTTC. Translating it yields CASGPAPTGHEQFF.

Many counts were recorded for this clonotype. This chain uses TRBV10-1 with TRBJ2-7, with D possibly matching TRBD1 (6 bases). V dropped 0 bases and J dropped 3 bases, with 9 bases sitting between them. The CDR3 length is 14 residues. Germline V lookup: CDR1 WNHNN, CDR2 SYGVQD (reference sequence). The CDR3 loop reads CASSESRGRYEQYF. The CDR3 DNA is TGCGCCAGCAGTGAGTCCAGGGGCCGCTACGAGCAGTACTTC.

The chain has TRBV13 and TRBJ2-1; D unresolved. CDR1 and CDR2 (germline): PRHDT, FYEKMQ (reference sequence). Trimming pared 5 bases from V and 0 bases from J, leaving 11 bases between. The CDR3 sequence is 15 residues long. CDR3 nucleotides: TGTGCCAGCAGCCCCGCAGATGGCTCCTACAATGAGCAGTTCTTC. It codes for CASSPADGSYNEQFF.

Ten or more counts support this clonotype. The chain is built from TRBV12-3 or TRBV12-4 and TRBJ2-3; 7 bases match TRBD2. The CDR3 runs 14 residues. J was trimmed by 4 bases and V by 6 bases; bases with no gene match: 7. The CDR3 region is CASSRTSRADTQYF. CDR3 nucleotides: TGTGCCAGCAGCCGGACTAGTCGAGCAGATACGCAGTATTTT.

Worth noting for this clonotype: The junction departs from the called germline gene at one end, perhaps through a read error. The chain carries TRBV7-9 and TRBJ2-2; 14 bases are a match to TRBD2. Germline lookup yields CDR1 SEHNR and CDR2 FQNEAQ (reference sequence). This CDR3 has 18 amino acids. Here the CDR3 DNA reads TGCGCCAGCAGCTCCACCGGGACTAGCGGGGGCGGCACCGGGGAGCCGTTTTTT. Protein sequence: CASSSTGTSGGGTGEPFF.

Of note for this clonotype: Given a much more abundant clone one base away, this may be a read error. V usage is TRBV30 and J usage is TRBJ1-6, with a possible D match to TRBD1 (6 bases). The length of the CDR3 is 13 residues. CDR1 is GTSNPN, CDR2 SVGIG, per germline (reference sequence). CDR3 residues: CAWGDRNNSPHHF. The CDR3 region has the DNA TGTGCCTGGGGTGACAGGAACAATTCACCCCACCACTTT.